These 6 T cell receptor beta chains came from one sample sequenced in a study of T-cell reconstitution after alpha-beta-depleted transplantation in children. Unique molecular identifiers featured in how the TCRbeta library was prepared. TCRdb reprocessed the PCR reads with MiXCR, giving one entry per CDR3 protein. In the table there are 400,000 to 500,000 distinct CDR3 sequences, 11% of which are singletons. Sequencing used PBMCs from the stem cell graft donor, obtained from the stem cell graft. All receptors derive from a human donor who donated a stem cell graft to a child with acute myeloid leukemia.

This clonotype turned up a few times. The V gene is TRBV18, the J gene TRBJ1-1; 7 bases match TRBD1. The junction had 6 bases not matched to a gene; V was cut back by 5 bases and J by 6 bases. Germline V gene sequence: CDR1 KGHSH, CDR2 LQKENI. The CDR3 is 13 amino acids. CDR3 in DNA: TGTGCCAGCTCATTCGGACAGGCCCCTGAAGCTTTCTTT. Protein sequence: CASSFGQAPEAFF.

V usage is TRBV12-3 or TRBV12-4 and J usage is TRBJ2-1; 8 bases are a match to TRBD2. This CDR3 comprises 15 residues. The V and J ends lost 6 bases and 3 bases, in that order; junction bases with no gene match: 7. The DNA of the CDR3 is TGTGCCAGCAGCCGCGGGGGGACTTACTACAATGAGCAGTTCTTC. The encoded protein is CASSRGGTYYNEQFF.

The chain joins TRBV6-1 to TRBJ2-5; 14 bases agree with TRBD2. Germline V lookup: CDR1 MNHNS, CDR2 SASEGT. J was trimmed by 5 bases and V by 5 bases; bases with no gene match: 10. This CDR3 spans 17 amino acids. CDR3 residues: CASSPGLAGGVRETQYF. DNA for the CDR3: TGTGCCAGCAGTCCCGGACTAGCGGGAGGTGTGAGGGAGACCCAGTACTTC.

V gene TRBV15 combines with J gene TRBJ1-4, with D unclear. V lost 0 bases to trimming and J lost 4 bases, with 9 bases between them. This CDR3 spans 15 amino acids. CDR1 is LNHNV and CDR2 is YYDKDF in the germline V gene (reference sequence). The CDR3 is CATSRDATDNEKLFF. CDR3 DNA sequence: TGTGCCACCAGCAGAGATGCAACAGATAATGAAAAACTGTTTTTT.

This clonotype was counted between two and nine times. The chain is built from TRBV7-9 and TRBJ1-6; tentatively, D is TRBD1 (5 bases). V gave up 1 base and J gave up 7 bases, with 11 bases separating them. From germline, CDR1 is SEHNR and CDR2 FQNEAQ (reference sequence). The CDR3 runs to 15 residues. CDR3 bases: TGTGCCAGCAGCTTAGGGGGGGAAACGAATTCACCCCTCCACTTT. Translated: CASSLGGETNSPLHF.

CDR3 coding DNA: TGTGCCAGCCGGGCCACAGGGGACACTGAAGCTTTCTTT. Protein: CASRATGDTEAFF. J is TRBJ1-1 and V is TRBV10-3; 7 bases match TRBD1. The CDR3 is 13 residues long. V dropped 10 bases and J dropped 3; count of bases not matched to a gene: 8. Germline assignment: CDR1 ENHRY and CDR2 SYGVKD.